Presented here are 8 T cell receptor beta chains from one specimen sequenced in a study of post-analysis software for immune sequencing data. Regarding the study as a whole: When patients were compared with controls, 4 or 5 TRBV segments were more frequent, TRBV5-6, TRBV5-1 and TRBV20-1 among them.

Unique molecular identifiers had been added to the TCR beta cDNA libraries. TCRdb re-called the PCR reads with MiXCR, one entry per CDR3 protein. The repertoire holds some 700,000 distinct CDR3 sequences, approximately 60% seen once, with roughly 10% in the top ten. Their antigens remain unidentified. The specimen sequenced was blood. The receptors stem from a girl aged 2 to 9 with multiple sclerosis.

The chain uses TRBV4-1 and TRBJ2-7; D gene uncertain. Looked up from germline, CDR1 is MGHRA and CDR2 is YSYEKL. Deletions cut 1 base from V and 0 bases from J, with 16 bases between. The CDR3 is 17 amino acids. CDR3 bases: TGCGCCAGCAGCCAAGCCCCACTATTTCCTTACTCCTACGAGCAGTACTTC. Its translation: CASSQAPLFPYSYEQYF.

This clonotype was observed a single time. The rearrangement links TRBV6-1 to TRBJ2-3; TRBD2 aligns across 11 bases. Losses at the gene ends were 0 bases for V and 7 bases for J; bases not matched to a gene: 6. Germline CDR1 reads MNHNS; CDR2 reads SASEGT. The CDR3 runs 16 residues. The CDR3 nucleotides are TGTGCCAGCAGTGAAGCTCTAGCGGGAGGAGGAAATACGCAGTATTTT. It is translated as CASSEALAGGGNTQYF.

The chain combines TRBV6-6 with TRBJ2-3, with a tentative D call TRBD1 (6 bases). Looked up from germline, CDR1 is MNHNY and CDR2 is SVGAGI (reference sequence). This CDR3 is built from 13 residues. V lost 6 bases to trimming and J lost 4 bases, with 11 bases between them. The CDR3 here is CASRPGTPDTQYF. The CDR3 DNA reads as TGTGCCAGCAGGCCCGGGACACCAGATACGCAGTATTTT.

The V call is TRBV27, the J call TRBJ2-7; D tentatively reads TRBD1 or TRBD2 (6 bases each). The CDR3 is made up of 17 amino acids. Trimming pared 3 bases from V and 2 bases from J, leaving 20 bases between. Germline loops: CDR1 MNHEY, CDR2 SMNVEV (reference sequence). As DNA, the CDR3 is TGTGCCAGCAGTTTTGGATTTACGGGGGCGCTAGCCTACGAGCAGTACTTC. Translation: CASSFGFTGALAYEQYF.

The chain employs TRBV5-6 and TRBJ1-5; 11 bases align to TRBD1. The germline V gene encodes CDR1 SGHDT and CDR2 YYEEEE. The CDR3 is made up of 14 amino acids. V was clipped by 7 bases and J by 4 bases; unmatched bases: 4. The CDR3 here is CASLGQGENQPQHF. CDR3 DNA: TGTGCCAGCCTGGGACAGGGGGAGAATCAGCCCCAGCATTTT.

In this sample, this clonotype turned up a few times. V and J are TRBV20-1 and TRBJ2-1; 12 bases align to TRBD2. After removal of 0 bases from V and 6 bases from J, the junction contained 9 bases not matched to a gene. The CDR3 totals 17 residues. The V gene's germline CDR1 is DFQATT and CDR2 SNEGSKA (reference sequence). The CDR3 coding sequence is TGCAGTGCTAGAGAGGGACTAGCGGGTGCCCTTTCCAATGAGCAGTTCTTC. Translating gives CSAREGLAGALSNEQFF.

The V call is TRBV6-5, the J call TRBJ2-4, with 7 bases that match TRBD2. V lost 8 bases to trimming and J lost 3 bases; unmatched junction nucleotides: 1. This CDR3 is 12 amino acids long. CDR1 and CDR2 (germline): MNHEY, SVGAGI. The CDR3 bases are TGTGCCAGCGGGAGGGGCAAAAACATTCAGTACTTC. This gives the protein CASGRGKNIQYF.

The rearrangement uses TRBV7-9 and TRBJ2-5; 7 bases fit TRBD1. V shed 3 bases, J shed 11 bases, and the junction held 15 bases outside the gene matches. Germline-derived CDR1 and CDR2 are SEHNR and FQNEAQ (reference sequence). The CDR3 runs to 15 residues. The CDR3 spells CASSFPSLVTGEQYF. CDR3 sequence (DNA): TGTGCCAGCAGCTTTCCTTCCCTGGTTACAGGGGAGCAGTACTTC. The full variable domain, its missing parts supplied by reference TRBV7-9 and TRBJ2-5, is DTGVSQNPRHKITKRGQNVTFRCDPISEHNRLYWYRQTLGQGPEFLTYFQNEAQLEKSRLLSDRFSAERPKGSFSTLEIQRTEQGDSAMYLCASSFPSLVTGEQYFGPGTRLLVL.